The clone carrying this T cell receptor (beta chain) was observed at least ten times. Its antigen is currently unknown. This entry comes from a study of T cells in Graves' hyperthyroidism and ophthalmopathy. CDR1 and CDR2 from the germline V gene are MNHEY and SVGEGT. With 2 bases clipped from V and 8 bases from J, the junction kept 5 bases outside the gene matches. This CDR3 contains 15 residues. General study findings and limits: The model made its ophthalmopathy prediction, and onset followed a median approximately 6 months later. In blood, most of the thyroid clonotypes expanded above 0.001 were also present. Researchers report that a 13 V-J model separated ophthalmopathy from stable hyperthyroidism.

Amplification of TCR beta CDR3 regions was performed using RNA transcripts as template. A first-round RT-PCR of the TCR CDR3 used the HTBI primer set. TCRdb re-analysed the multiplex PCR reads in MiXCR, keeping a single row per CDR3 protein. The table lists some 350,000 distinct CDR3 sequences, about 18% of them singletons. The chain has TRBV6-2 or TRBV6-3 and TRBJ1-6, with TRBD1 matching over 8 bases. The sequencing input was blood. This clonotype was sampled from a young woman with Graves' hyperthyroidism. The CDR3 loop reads CASSYEGQGYSPLHF. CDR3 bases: TGTGCCAGCAGTTACGAAGGACAGGGATATTCACCCCTCCACTTT.